What follows are 22 T cell receptor beta chains derived from one specimen sequenced in a study of cytomegalovirus exposure and HLA in healthy donors. Researchers ran the PCR with 60 Vbeta and 13 Jbeta primers. Some clones are missing from TCRdb's copy, which holds only in-frame ones; the method was immunoSEQ multiplex PCR. The table has 90,000 to 100,000 clones, roughly 76% seen once. Sequences were obtained from PBMCs. The receptors were sampled from a man aged 35-49 years in good health and CMV-seronegative.

The V gene is TRBV19, the J gene TRBJ1-5, with 7 bases aligning to TRBD1. Germline assignment: CDR1 LNHDA and CDR2 SQIVND (reference sequence). There are 14 residues in the CDR3. The J segment lost 2 bases and the V segment lost 7 bases, leaving 5 bases of the junction unmatched. As DNA, the CDR3 is TGTGCCAGTAACGGAGACAGGGGCAATCAGCCCCAGCATTTT. It translates to CASNGDRGNQPQHF.

The rearrangement joins TRBV28 to TRBJ1-4, with 7 bases identical to TRBD1. V lost 3 bases and J lost 8; bases outside the gene matches: 6. The CDR3 runs to 14 residues. Germline CDR1 and CDR2: MDHEN and SYDVKM. CDR3 residues: CASSLIGTDEKLFF. CDR3 in DNA: TGTGCCAGCAGTTTGATTGGGACAGACGAAAAACTGTTTTTT. Full variable domain (rest looked up from reference TRBV28 and TRBJ1-4): DVKVTQSSRYLVKRTGEKVFLECVQDMDHENMFWYRQDPGLGLRLIYFSYDVKMKEKGDIPEGYSVSREKKERFSLILESASTNQTSMYLCASSLIGTDEKLFFGSGTQLSVL.

This clone turned up a few times. The chain combines TRBV5-4 with TRBJ1-3; 9 bases line up with TRBD1. CDR1 and CDR2 from the germline V gene are SGHNT and YYREEE (reference sequence). The ends lost 0 bases at V and 11 bases at J; junction bases unmatched: 6. The length of the CDR3 is 14 residues. The CDR3 bases are TGTGCCAGCAGCTTGGACGGGGGGGACAGGGCCATATATTTT. Protein: CASSLDGGDRAIYF.

V is TRBV28 and J is TRBJ1-1, with 10 bases identical to TRBD1. CDR3 size: 16 residues. Unmatched junction bases numbered 6, after V lost 5 bases and J lost 0 bases. Germline lookup yields CDR1 MDHEN and CDR2 SYDVKM. In nucleotides, the CDR3 is TGTGCCAGCAGTCCCTGGGACAGGGGAGTGAACACTGAAGCTTTCTTT. This encodes CASSPWDRGVNTEAFF.

Here the CDR3 DNA reads TGTGCCAGCAGTCCGGACAGGGTGGTGAACACTGAAGCTTTCTTT. Its protein is CASSPDRVVNTEAFF. The rearrangement links TRBV2 to TRBJ1-1; 8 nucleotides match TRBD1. CDR1 SNHLY and CDR2 FYNNEI come from the germline V gene. CDR3 length: 15 amino acids. After removal of 5 bases from V and 0 bases from J, the junction contained 5 bases not matched to a gene.

The V and J genes are TRBV19 and TRBJ2-7; 9 nucleotides match TRBD2. The CDR3 has 16 amino acids. From germline, CDR1 is LNHDA and CDR2 SQIVND (reference sequence). Trimming at V came to 6 bases and at J to 6 bases, leaving 15 bases not matched to a gene. The CDR3 loop reads CASSRLSGTSRREQYF. In DNA, the CDR3 is TGTGCCAGTAGCCGCCTATCCGGGACTAGCCGTCGCGAGCAGTACTTC.

The chain has TRBV9 and TRBJ2-7; perhaps TRBD2 as D (5 bases). V lost 4 bases, J lost 2 bases, and 10 bases lay in between. The CDR3 consists of 13 residues. Per the germline V gene, CDR1 is SGDLS and CDR2 is YYNGEE. The CDR3, as DNA: TGTGCCAGCAGCCCCGGGATGGCCTACGAGCAGTACTTC. Its translation: CASSPGMAYEQYF.

The chain carries TRBV7-3 and TRBJ2-2; weak D call: TRBD2 (5 bases). The germline V gene encodes CDR1 SGHTA and CDR2 FQGTGA. CDR3 length: 14 residues. With 1 base removed from V and 10 bases from J, the gap between germline ends came to 13 bases. Written as DNA, the CDR3 is TGTGCCAGCAGCTTAAGTCCCAACGGACTGGAGCTGTTTTTT. Amino acids: CASSLSPNGLELFF.

This rearrangement joins TRBV11-2 to TRBJ1-5, with 8 nucleotides matching TRBD1. Per the germline V gene, CDR1 is SGHAT and CDR2 is FQNNGV. The CDR3 extends over 15 amino acids. V trimming: 4 bases; J trimming: 1 base; junction bases outside the gene matches: 3. The CDR3 loop is CASSSQGASNQPQHF. The CDR3 nucleotides read TGTGCCAGCAGCTCCCAGGGGGCCAGCAATCAGCCCCAGCATTTT.

This clone was observed a single time. The CDR3 DNA reads TGCAGCGTTGGGTTTCAGCCGGGAGTCACAGATACGCAGTATTTT. Translating gives CSVGFQPGVTDTQYF. The rearrangement joins TRBV29-1 to TRBJ2-3; D possibly corresponds to TRBD2 (6 bases). The CDR3 spans 15 residues. V shed 4 bases and J shed 2 bases, with 16 bases lying between them. CDR1 is SQVTM and CDR2 is ANQGSEA in the germline V gene.

This clone was picked up a small number of times. The chain uses TRBV7-2 and TRBJ2-7; D remains unclear. The CDR3 runs 14 residues. From germline, CDR1 is SGHTA and CDR2 FQGNSA. Trimming removed 1 base at V and 5 bases at J, with 12 bases between. In nucleotides, the CDR3 is TGTGCCAGCAGCTTAGGTACGAGCATCGACGAGCAGTACTTC. Amino acids: CASSLGTSIDEQYF. Based on the CDR3 plus reference TRBV7-2 and TRBJ2-7, the full variable domain is GAGVSQSPSNKVTEKGKDVELRCDPISGHTALYWYRQSLGQGLEFLIYFQGNSAPDKSGLPSDRFSAERTGGSVSTLTIQRTQQEDSAVYLCASSLGTSIDEQYFGPGTRLTVT.

The chain is built from TRBV7-9 and TRBJ2-7; the match to TRBD1 covers 7 bases. The CDR3 sequence is 14 residues long. J gave up 6 bases and V 5 bases, and 10 bases lay outside the gene matches. Germline-derived CDR1 and CDR2 are SEHNR and FQNEAQ (reference sequence). The CDR3 coding sequence is TGTGCCAGCAGCCTCGGGAAAGGACAGGTCGAGCAGTACTTC. Its protein product is CASSLGKGQVEQYF.

The chain uses TRBV30 and TRBJ2-1; D may be TRBD2 (6 bases). Trimming took off 8 bases at V and 10 bases at J, with 15 bases between the two ends. Germline CDR1 is GTSNPN and CDR2 is SVGIG (reference sequence). This CDR3 has 11 amino acids. CDR3 sequence: CAGIWGREQFF. CDR3 DNA sequence: TGTGCCGGAATATGGGGGAGGGAGCAGTTCTTC.

V is TRBV18 and J is TRBJ2-7; 9 bases fit TRBD2. This CDR3 has 16 residues. Germline-derived CDR1 and CDR2 are KGHSH and LQKENI. V shed 2 bases, J shed 1 base, and the junction held 6 bases outside the gene matches. CDR3: CASSPRIAGASYEQYF. The CDR3 region has the DNA TGTGCCAGCTCACCAAGGATAGCGGGAGCGTCCTACGAGCAGTACTTC.

The chain recombines TRBV6-1 with TRBJ2-3; TRBD2 is a possible D gene (6 bases). V dropped 4 bases and J dropped 1 base, with 15 bases sitting between them. The CDR3 loop spans 16 amino acids. Germline V CDR1 and CDR2: MNHNS, SASEGT. The CDR3 nucleotides are TGTGCCAGCAGTGGGGGTGGCTGGAGGGGCACAGATACGCAGTATTTT. Protein product: CASSGGGWRGTDTQYF.

The rearrangement uses TRBV9 and TRBJ2-2; no clear D gene. The CDR3 totals 16 residues. V was clipped by 2 bases and J by 3 bases, with 14 bases between them. Germline-derived CDR1 and CDR2 are SGDLS and YYNGEE. Here the CDR3 reads CASSVGGSSYTGELFF. The CDR3 DNA follows: TGTGCCAGCAGCGTCGGCGGCAGTAGTTACACCGGGGAGCTGTTTTTT.

This clone showed up just once. The rearrangement links TRBV7-9 to TRBJ1-2; 10 bases are shared with TRBD1. V trimming: 5 bases; J trimming: 7 bases; junction bases outside the gene matches: 4. The CDR3 loop spans 13 amino acids. CDR1 and CDR2 from the germline V gene are SEHNR and FQNEAQ (reference sequence). The CDR3 here is CASSRDRGCGYTF. The CDR3 nucleotides read TGTGCCAGCAGCCGGGACAGGGGTTGTGGCTACACCTTC.

This clone appeared a single time. The chain is built from TRBV11-2 and TRBJ1-2; D is possibly TRBD1 (5 bases). The CDR3 sequence is 15 residues long. CDR1 and CDR2 (germline): SGHAT, FQNNGV. V lost 4 bases, J lost 8 bases, and 20 bases lay in between. Here the CDR3 reads CASSSTSYSYRGYTF. CDR3 nucleotides: TGTGCCAGCAGCTCGACCAGCTACTCCTACAGGGGCTACACCTTC.

The chain combines TRBV2 with TRBJ2-3; 12 bases line up with TRBD1. The CDR3 extends over 20 amino acids. V trimming: 3 bases; J trimming: 2 bases; junction bases outside the gene matches: 15. The germline CDR1 and CDR2 sequences are SNHLY and FYNNEI. CDR3 protein: CASSDAGGQGAGAFTDTQYF. The CDR3 DNA reads as TGTGCCAGCAGTGACGCGGGGGGACAGGGGGCGGGAGCCTTCACAGATACGCAGTATTTT.

This clone occurred a few times. This sequence joins TRBV5-1 and TRBJ2-4, with a tentative D call TRBD1 (5 bases). Per the germline V gene, CDR1 is SGHRS and CDR2 is YFSETQ. The V end lost 0 bases, the J end lost 6 bases, and 13 bases lay between the germline ends. CDR3 length: 15 residues. The CDR3, as DNA: TGCGCCAGCAGCTTGGGGCAAGATAGGGGAAACATTCAGTACTTC. Its translation: CASSLGQDRGNIQYF.

V gene TRBV4-3 combines with J gene TRBJ2-7; tentatively, D is TRBD1 (5 bases). CDR3 length equals 15 residues. Trimming removed 1 base from V and 2 bases from J, with 12 bases in between. The germline V gene encodes CDR1 LGHNA and CDR2 YSLEER. The CDR3 nucleotides read TGCGCCAGCAGCCAAGTGGTGACAGTACCCTACGAGCAGTACTTC. This translates into CASSQVVTVPYEQYF.

This clone occurred a few times. J is TRBJ2-7 and V is TRBV28; 9 bases map to TRBD1. Germline V gives CDR1 MDHEN, CDR2 SYDVKM. V trimming: 2 bases; J trimming: 2 bases; junction bases outside the gene matches: 13. The CDR3 is 18 residues long. The CDR3 loop reads CASSLRMAGTGLPYEQYF. The CDR3 DNA reads TGTGCCAGCAGTTTAAGGATGGCCGGGACAGGGTTGCCCTACGAGCAGTACTTC.